This T cell receptor (beta chain) was retrieved from a study of glioma-infiltrating T cells after dendritic cell vaccination. In the study overall: Between the early 2000s and the early 2010s, patients got autologous tumor lysate-pulsed dendritic cell vaccines. Patients received three intradermal dendritic cell vaccine injections at biweekly intervals.

This clone was seen a handful of times. Time point given: after dendritic cell vaccination, including at tumor progression/relapse. No glioblastoma patient carried an isocitrate dehydrogenase mutation. Data came from immunoSEQ multiplex PCR; TCRdb stores just in-frame clones and leaves some out. The repertoire holds approximately 99,000 clones, 80% seen once, with under 6.5% in the top ten. The receptor comes from a human donor with glioblastoma. The specimen comprised blood, sampled after dendritic cell vaccination.

The CDR3 sequence is CASSSGGQGSYEQYF. The CDR3 nucleotides are TGTGCCAGCAGCTCCGGGGGACAGGGGTCCTACGAGCAGTACTTC. The chain links TRBV7-9 to TRBJ2-7; TRBD1 agrees at 10 bases. V lost 4 bases and J lost 1; bases outside the gene matches: 4. Germline assignment: CDR1 SEHNR and CDR2 FQNEAQ (reference sequence). The CDR3 runs 15 residues.